A selection of T cell receptor beta chains follows, all from one sample in a study of monozygotic twins with inflammatory bowel disease. TCRdb re-called the 5' RACE reads and gives one entry per CDR3 protein, without DNA. The sample table sets out over 110,000 distinct CDR3 sequences. Sequencing was carried out using blood. These TCRs come from a human donor with ulcerative colitis or Crohn's disease, or a healthy co-twin of an affected twin (not recorded which). Each CDR3 is given with its conserved first and last residue. Rows give clone size only sometimes, using once, few, many, or a class for an expanded clone.

TRBV6-2/TRBV6-3	NA	TRBJ2-5	CASRDREGQETQYF
TRBV9	NA	TRBJ2-7	CASSVGRGPYEQYF
TRBV7-2	NA	TRBJ2-1	CASSFRADNEQFF
TRBV9	NA	TRBJ2-1	CASSVGMGNEQFF
TRBV4-3	NA	TRBJ1-6	CASSPVVGGHPLHF
TRBV5-1	NA	TRBJ2-3	CASSATGVPDTQYF
TRBV5-8	NA	TRBJ2-6	CAGHRGHGSGANVLTF
TRBV5-1	NA	TRBJ2-1	CASSFGGSQGEQFF
TRBV28	NA	TRBJ1-2	CASSADHLGGYTF
TRBV5-1	NA	TRBJ2-3	CASSRGTPGGDTQYF
TRBV5-6	NA	TRBJ1-6	CASSPGQSSYNSPLHF
TRBV5-1	NA	TRBJ1-6	CASSLAQGDAPHF
TRBV7-3	NA	TRBJ2-7	CASSLSRGTYEQYF
TRBV4-1	NA	TRBJ2-3	CASSQEGRYQRSTDTQYF
TRBV7-8	NA	TRBJ2-2	CASSSRVNTGELFF
TRBV6-1	NA	TRBJ2-7	CASSTDGQGAPEQYF
TRBV20-1	NA	TRBJ2-7	CSAPRGTEPYEQYF
TRBV4-1	NA	TRBJ2-5	CASSPTPLRTSGRQETQYF
TRBV6-5	NA	TRBJ1-2	CASSYGRGQLNYGYTF
TRBV11-2	NA	TRBJ2-5	CASSLDRALRGQAQYF
TRBV6-5	NA	TRBJ1-1	CASSYNLRSVEAFF
TRBV7-2	NA	TRBJ2-4	CASSILNIQYF
TRBV9	NA	TRBJ2-3	CASARGGPTDTQYF
TRBV5-6	NA	TRBJ1-1	CASSWDTEAFF
TRBV7-2	NA	TRBJ2-3	CASSPRGDVTQYF
TRBV20-1	NA	TRBJ1-5	CSASTGTGVVEPQHF
TRBV5-1	NA	TRBJ2-7	CASTRDGGNGEQYF
TRBV20-1	NA	TRBJ1-3	CSARDEARGPSGNTIYF
TRBV19	NA	TRBJ1-2	CASSTGDSNYGYTF
TRBV20-1	NA	TRBJ2-1	CSARRQGPYNEQFF
TRBV9	NA	TRBJ2-2	CASSVVGGTGELFF
TRBV12-3/TRBV12-4	NA	TRBJ1-5	CASSLGGQPQHF
TRBV7-3	NA	TRBJ1-6	CASSLYNSPPHF
TRBV11-3	NA	TRBJ1-6	CASSVTGDSPLHF
TRBV25-1	NA	TRBJ2-5	CASSGQGHQETQYF
TRBV28	medium-sized	TRBJ2-1	CASSSHRDQGPYNEQFF
TRBV12-3/TRBV12-4	NA	TRBJ2-2	CASSYPGQGAVGELFF
TRBV7-3	NA	TRBJ1-6	CASSLLSYNSPLHF
TRBV6-2/TRBV6-3	NA	TRBJ1-1	CATGRGLEAFF